This TCR beta chain was captured by sequencing in a study of shared clonotypes between healthy human individuals. Study-wide findings and caveats: On the whole, naive subsets had larger estimated richness than memory subsets had. Sequencing depth was expected to influence donor clonotype sharing.

TCRdb's copy holds only in-frame clones and misses some; the assay was immunoSEQ multiplex PCR. The sample records about 580,000 clones, about 98% being singletons. For this clone: The antigen is undetermined.

Terminally differentiated effector memory CD45RA+ cells were excluded by CCR7 positive selection of CD45RO-negative cells. V gave up 5 bases and J gave up 5 bases; unmatched junction bases: 20. This CDR3 contains 18 residues. The sequencing sample was made of naive CD8+ T cells sorted from blood. The sequence came from a man aged 30-40 years in good health. The gene calls are TRBV5-7 and TRBJ2-5, with TRBD1 identical over 8 bases. TRBV5-7 is an open reading frame, and its role is uncertain. DNA for the CDR3: TGTGCCAGCAGTCGAGGGGACAGGTTTGGACCAGTCGGTGAGACCCAGTACTTC. Protein sequence: CASSRGDRFGPVGETQYF.